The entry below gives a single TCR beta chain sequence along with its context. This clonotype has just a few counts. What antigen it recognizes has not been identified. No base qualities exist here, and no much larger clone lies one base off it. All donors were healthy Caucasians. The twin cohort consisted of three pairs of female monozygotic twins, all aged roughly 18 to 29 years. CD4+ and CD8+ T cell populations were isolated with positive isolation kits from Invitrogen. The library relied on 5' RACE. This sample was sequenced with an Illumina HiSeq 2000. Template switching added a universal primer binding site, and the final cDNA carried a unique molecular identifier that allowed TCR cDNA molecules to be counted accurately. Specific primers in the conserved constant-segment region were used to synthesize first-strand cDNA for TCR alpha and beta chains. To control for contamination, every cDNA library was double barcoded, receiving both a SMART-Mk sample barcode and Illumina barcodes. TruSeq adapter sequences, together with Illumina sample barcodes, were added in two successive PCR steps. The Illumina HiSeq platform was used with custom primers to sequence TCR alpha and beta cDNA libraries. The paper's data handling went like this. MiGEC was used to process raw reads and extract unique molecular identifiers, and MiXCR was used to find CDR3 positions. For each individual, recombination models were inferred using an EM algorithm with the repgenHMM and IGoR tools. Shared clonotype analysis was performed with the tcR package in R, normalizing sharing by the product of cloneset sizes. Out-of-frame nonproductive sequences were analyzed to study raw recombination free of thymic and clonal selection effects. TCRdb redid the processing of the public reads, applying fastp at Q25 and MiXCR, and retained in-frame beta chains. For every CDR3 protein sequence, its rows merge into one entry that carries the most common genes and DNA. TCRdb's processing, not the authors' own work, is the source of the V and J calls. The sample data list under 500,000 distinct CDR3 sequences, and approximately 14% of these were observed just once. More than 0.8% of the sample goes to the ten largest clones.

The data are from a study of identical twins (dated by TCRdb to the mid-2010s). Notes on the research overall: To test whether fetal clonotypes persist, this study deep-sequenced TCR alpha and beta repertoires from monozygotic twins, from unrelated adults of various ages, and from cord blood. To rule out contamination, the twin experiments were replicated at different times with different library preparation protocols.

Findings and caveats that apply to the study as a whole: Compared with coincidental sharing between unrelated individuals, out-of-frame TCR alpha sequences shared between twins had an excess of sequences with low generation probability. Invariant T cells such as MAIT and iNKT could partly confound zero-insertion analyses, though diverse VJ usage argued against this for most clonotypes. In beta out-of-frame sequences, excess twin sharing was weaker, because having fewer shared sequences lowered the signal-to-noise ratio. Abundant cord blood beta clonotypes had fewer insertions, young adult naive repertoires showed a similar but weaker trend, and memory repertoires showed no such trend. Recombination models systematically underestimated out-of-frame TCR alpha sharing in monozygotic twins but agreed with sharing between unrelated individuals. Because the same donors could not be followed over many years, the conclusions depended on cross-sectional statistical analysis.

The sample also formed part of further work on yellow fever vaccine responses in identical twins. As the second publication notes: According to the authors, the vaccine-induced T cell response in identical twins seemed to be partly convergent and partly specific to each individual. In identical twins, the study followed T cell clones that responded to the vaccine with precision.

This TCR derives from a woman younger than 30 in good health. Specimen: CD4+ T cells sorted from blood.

DNA sequence: TGCGCCAGCAGCCATGCCGACAGAGCCTACTATGGCTACACCTTC. Protein translation: CASSHADRAYYGYTF. Rearrangement joined TRBV4-3 to TRBJ1-2; a weak D assignment points to TRBD1 (5 bases agree). The germline V gene gives CDR1 as LGHNA and CDR2 as YSLEER. V is reduced by 3 bases and J by 3 bases, leaving a spacing of 14 bases between them. Including cysteine and phenylalanine, the CDR3 has 15 amino acids. CDR3 DNA only is kept here, 45 bases in frame from base 1.